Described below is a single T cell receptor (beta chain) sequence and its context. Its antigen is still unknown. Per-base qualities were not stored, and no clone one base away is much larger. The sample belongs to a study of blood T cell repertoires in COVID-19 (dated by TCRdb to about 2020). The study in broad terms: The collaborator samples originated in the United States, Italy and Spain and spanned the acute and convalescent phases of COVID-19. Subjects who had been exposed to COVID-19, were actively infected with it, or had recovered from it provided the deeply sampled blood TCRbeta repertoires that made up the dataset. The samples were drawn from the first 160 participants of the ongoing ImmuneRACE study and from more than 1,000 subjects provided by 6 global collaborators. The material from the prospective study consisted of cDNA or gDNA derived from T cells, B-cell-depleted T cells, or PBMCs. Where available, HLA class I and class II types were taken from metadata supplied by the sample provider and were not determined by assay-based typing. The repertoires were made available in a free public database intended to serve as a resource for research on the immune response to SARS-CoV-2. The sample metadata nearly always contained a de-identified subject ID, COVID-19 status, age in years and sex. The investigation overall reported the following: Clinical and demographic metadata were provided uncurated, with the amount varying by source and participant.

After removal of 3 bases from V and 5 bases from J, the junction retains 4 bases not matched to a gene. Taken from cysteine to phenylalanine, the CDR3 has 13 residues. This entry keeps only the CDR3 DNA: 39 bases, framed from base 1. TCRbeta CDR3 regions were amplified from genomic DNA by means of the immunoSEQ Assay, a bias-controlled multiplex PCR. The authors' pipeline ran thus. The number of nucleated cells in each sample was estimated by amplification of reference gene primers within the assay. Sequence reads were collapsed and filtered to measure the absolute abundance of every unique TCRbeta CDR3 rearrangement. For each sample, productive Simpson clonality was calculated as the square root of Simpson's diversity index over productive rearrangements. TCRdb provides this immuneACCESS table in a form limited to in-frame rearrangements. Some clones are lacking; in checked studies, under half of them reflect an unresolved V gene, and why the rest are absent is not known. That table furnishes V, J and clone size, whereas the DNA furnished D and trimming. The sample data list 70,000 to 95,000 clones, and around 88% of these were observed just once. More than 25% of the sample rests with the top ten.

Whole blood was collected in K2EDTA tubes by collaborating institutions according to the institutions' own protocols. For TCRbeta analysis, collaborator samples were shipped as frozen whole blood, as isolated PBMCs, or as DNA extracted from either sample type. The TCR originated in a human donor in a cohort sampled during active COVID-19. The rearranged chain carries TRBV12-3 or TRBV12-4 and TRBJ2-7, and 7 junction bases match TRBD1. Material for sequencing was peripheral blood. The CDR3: CASSFNRGHEQYF. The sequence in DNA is TGTGCCAGCAGTTTCAACAGGGGTCACGAGCAGTACTTC.